These T cell receptor beta chains were read from a single sample in a study of shared clonotypes between healthy human individuals. The assay was immunoSEQ multiplex PCR, and TCRdb's table has in-frame clones only and misses some. The repertoire consists of some 1,900,000 clones, with roughly 95% occurring once and the leading ten covering roughly 1.2%. The specimen sequenced was naive CD8+ T cells sorted from blood. The receptors come from a man younger than 30 in good health. Both conserved end residues are part of each CDR3. A D gene is named only where the DNA matches it firmly. Only part of the rows carry a size: once, few, many, or a class if the clone is expanded.

d_call j_call clone_size v_call cdr3_nt cdr3_aa
TRBD2 TRBJ2-1 . TRBV4-3 TGCGCCAGCAGCCGGGTACTAGCGGGAGACAATGAGCAGTTCTTC CASSRVLAGDNEQFF
. TRBJ2-2 . TRBV6-6 TGTGCCAGCATGGGGGGGCCCTCGAACACCGGGGAGCTGTTTTTT CASMGGPSNTGELFF
TRBD2 TRBJ2-3 . TRBV7-9 TGTGCCAGCAGCCCAGGCACGGGGGGGCTCCCAGATACGCAGTATTTT CASSPGTGGLPDTQYF
. TRBJ1-1 . TRBV5-6 TGTGCCAGCAGCCCCGGACCTTCCACTGAAGCTTTCTTT CASSPGPSTEAFF
. TRBJ2-1 . TRBV7-9 TGTGCCAGCAGCTCAACCATAGCGAATGAGCAGTTCTTC CASSSTIANEQFF
. TRBJ2-1 once TRBV7-2 TGTGCCAGCAGCTTAGCATTGCCTGAGCGGAATGAGCAGTTCTTC CASSLALPERNEQFF
. TRBJ1-1 . TRBV4-1 TGCGCCAGCAGCCAGGGAAAAGAGGGCACGAACACTGAAGCTTTCTTT CASSQGKEGTNTEAFF
TRBD1 TRBJ2-5 . TRBV5-4 TGTGCCAGCAGCCCGGAACAGGGGGAGACCCAGTACTTC CASSPEQGETQYF
TRBD2 TRBJ2-7 . TRBV15 TGTGCCACCGCGTTGGCTAGCGGAGAATACGAGCAGTACTTC CATALASGEYEQYF
. TRBJ2-2 . TRBV19 TGTGCCAGTAGTATCCAGGGAACCACCGGGGAGCTGTTTTTT CASSIQGTTGELFF
TRBD1 TRBJ2-5 . TRBV7-3 TGTGCCAGCAGCAAATGGGGACAGGGGGCCGAGACCCAGTACTTC CASSKWGQGAETQYF
. TRBJ2-7 . TRBV30 TGTGCCTGGAGTGTAGTGGACGAGCAGTACTTC CAWSVVDEQYF
TRBD1 TRBJ2-7 . TRBV6-1 TGTGCCAGCAGTGAATATGATGCCGGGACAGCGGACTACGAGCAGTACTTC CASSEYDAGTADYEQYF
. TRBJ1-2 once TRBV29-1 TGCAGCGTTTACAGTTATGGCTACACCTTC CSVYSYGYTF
. TRBJ2-1 . TRBV6-6 TGTGCCAGCAGTTACCACGACAGCTACAATGAGCAGTTCTTC CASSYHDSYNEQFF
. TRBJ1-1 few TRBV30 TGTGCCTGGAGTGTAATGGGTAATACTGAAGCTTTCTTT CAWSVMGNTEAFF
. TRBJ1-1 . TRBV4-1 TGCGCCAGCACCCCAAGAACAGGGATTACTGTAGCTTTCTTT CASTPRTGITVAFF
TRBD2 TRBJ2-7 . TRBV9 TGTGCCAGCAGCAAACTAGCGGGGGACGAGCAGTACTTC CASSKLAGDEQYF
. TRBJ2-5 . TRBV27 TGTGCCAGTGGACAGAACCAAGAGACCCAGTACTTC CASGQNQETQYF
TRBD1 TRBJ2-7 . TRBV7-8 TGTGCCAGCAGCTTCTACAGGGGTTCGTCCTCCTACGAGCAGTACTTC CASSFYRGSSSYEQYF
. TRBJ2-1 once TRBV19 TGTGCCAGTAGTATAGATGCCCTCGTGGGGGTGGCGAACAATGAGCAGTTCTTC CASSIDALVGVANNEQFF
TRBD1 TRBJ2-7 . TRBV5-4 TGTGCCACCGCGGGACAGGGGGGCTACGAGCAGTACTTC CATAGQGGYEQYF
. TRBJ1-2 . TRBV7-2 TGTGCCAGCAGCCTAAGGTCGGGGGCGGCTATCTATGGCTACACCTTC CASSLRSGAAIYGYTF
. TRBJ2-3 . TRBV7-9 TGTGCCAGCACCGACAGCCCAGATACGCAGTATTTT CASTDSPDTQYF
. TRBJ1-3 . TRBV11-2 TGTGCCAGCAGCTTAATTGTGGGGACTGGAAACACCATATATTTT CASSLIVGTGNTIYF
. TRBJ1-5 . TRBV5-1 TGCGCCAGAAAAAAACCGCCAGGGAGCAATCAGCCCCAGCATTTT CARKKPPGSNQPQHF
TRBD2 TRBJ2-1 . TRBV19 TGTGCCAGTAGTATTGGCGGGGGGGCCCGTTTTGAGCAGTTCTTC CASSIGGGARFEQFF
TRBD1 TRBJ2-7 . TRBV9 TGTGCCAGCAGCGTAGAGGGGGCCCACGGGGACGAGCAGTACTTC CASSVEGAHGDEQYF
. TRBJ2-5 . TRBV11-2 TGTGCCAGCACCGTCTTGGGAGGTCTACAAGAGACCCAGTACTTC CASTVLGGLQETQYF
. TRBJ2-3 . TRBV9 TGTGCCAGCAGCGTAGGTTCGGGGAGAGATACGCAGTATTTT CASSVGSGRDTQYF
TRBD1 TRBJ2-4 . TRBV14 TGTGCCAGCAGCTCTTACAGACAGGGGGCGCACATTCAGTACTTC CASSSYRQGAHIQYF
. TRBJ2-2 once TRBV7-9 TGTGCCAGCAGCCCCCTAGATAACTCACCAAACACCGGGGAGCTGTTTTTT CASSPLDNSPNTGELFF
. TRBJ1-1 . TRBV15 TGTGCCACCAGCAGAGTCTTGACGGAGCATCCAGCTTTCTTT CATSRVLTEHPAFF
TRBD2 TRBJ2-1 once TRBV10-2 TGCGCCAGCAGTGAGTTAGCGGGGGGGTTGAATGAGCAGTTCTTC CASSELAGGLNEQFF
TRBD1 TRBJ1-5 . TRBV7-9 TGTGCCAGCAGGGGGGACAGTACCAATCAGCCCCAGCATTTT CASRGDSTNQPQHF
. TRBJ2-1 . TRBV11-3 TGTGCCAGCAGCCCCGGGATTCTCAACAATGAGCAGTTCTTC CASSPGILNNEQFF
TRBD1 TRBJ2-7 . TRBV28 TGTGCCAGCAGGATGACAGGGGGACCCTACGAGCAGTACTTC CASRMTGGPYEQYF
. TRBJ2-7 . TRBV7-8 TGTGCCAGCAGCTTTGGGATTTCCTACGAGCAGTACTTC CASSFGISYEQYF
. TRBJ1-1 . TRBV6-6 TGTGCCAGCAATACCCCGGCTGAGGACACTGAAGCTTTCTTT CASNTPAEDTEAFF
TRBD1 TRBJ1-2 . TRBV30 TGTGCCTGGAGTCAAACCTGGACAGGGGCGCCTAGTAACTATGGCTACACCTTC CAWSQTWTGAPSNYGYTF
. TRBJ1-1 . TRBV4-1 TGCGCCAGCAGCCAAGAAGGATCGAACACTGAAGCTTTCTTT CASSQEGSNTEAFF
. TRBJ1-6 . TRBV27 TGTGCCAGCAGTTTGATCTCCATGGGCCTCAATTCACCCCTCCACTTT CASSLISMGLNSPLHF
. TRBJ1-1 once TRBV9 TGTGCCAGCGGTACCGGGACGAACACTGAAGCTTTCTTT CASGTGTNTEAFF
TRBD1 TRBJ1-2 . TRBV28 TGTGCCAGCAGAGAAGGACAGGGGGACTATGGCTACACCTTC CASREGQGDYGYTF
. TRBJ2-1 . TRBV6-5 TGTGCCAGCGGTACAGGGAATCGGGCTGAGCAGTTCTTC CASGTGNRAEQFF
TRBD2 TRBJ2-5 once TRBV6-6 TGTGCCAGCAGTTACTCGGTACTAGCGGGAAAAGAGACCCAGTACTTC CASSYSVLAGKETQYF
. TRBJ2-7 . TRBV7-9 TGTGCCAGCAGTTGGGGTGCGGGGGCAAATCCAAGCTACGAGCAGTACTTC CASSWGAGANPSYEQYF
. TRBJ1-4 . TRBV9 TGTGCCAGCAGACGGGGGTCTGGGACTAATGAAAAACTGTTTTTT CASRRGSGTNEKLFF
. TRBJ2-3 . TRBV6-1 TGTGCCAGCAGTGAATTGGTGTTACAAGTTATCACAGATACGCAGTATTTT CASSELVLQVITDTQYF
. TRBJ1-1 . TRBV30 TGTGCCTGGAGTGGAGTTTTGAACACTGAAGCTTTCTTT CAWSGVLNTEAFF